This T cell receptor (beta chain) comes out of a study of PD-1 blockade in classical Hodgkin lymphoma. Produced via immunoSEQ multiplex PCR; TCRdb's table is partial and in-frame only. The table shows some 13,000 clones, with about four fifths occurring only once. This CDR3 is built from 13 residues. Trimming took off 11 bases at V and 8 bases at J, with 19 bases between the two ends. Germline V gives CDR1 SNHLY, CDR2 FYNNEI. Of note for this clone: Its specificity is not known.

Overall study findings and caveats: CD8+ TCR diversity did not rise significantly by C4D1, unlike CD4+. Healthy donors reportedly exceeded newly diagnosed patients in baseline TCR diversity. The diversity seen at baseline in complete responders resembled that of newly diagnosed patients.

Noted time point: cycle 4 day 1 (C4D1), after about 6 weeks of nivolumab. All patients relapsed after autologous stem cell transplantation, and brentuximab vedotin exposure varied. Magnetic negative selection purified CD4+ T cells from thawed PBMCs. This clonotype was sampled from a human donor with classical Hodgkin lymphoma. The chain recombines TRBV2 with TRBJ2-1, with a weak D call TRBD2 (5 bases). Source: CD4+ T cells from blood, taken before the fourth cycle of nivolumab. The DNA for the CDR3 is TGTGCCGGAGCGACGGGGTACGGATATGAGCAGTTCTTC. This sequence encodes CAGATGYGYEQFF.